This T cell receptor (beta chain) was obtained from a study of vaccination and CD4 T cells after COVID-19. Study-wide background: The cells in question were stimulated using overlapping spike peptides derived from SARS-CoV-2, HCoV-NL63, HCoV-OC43 and HCoV-229E.

Note on this clonotype: Its antigen is unknown.

Germline V gene lookup returns CDR1 LNHDA and CDR2 SQIVND (reference sequence). V shed 6 bases, J shed 3 bases, and the junction held 3 bases outside the gene matches. This CDR3 region has 14 residues. Cultured CD4+ T cell DNA was sequenced using the Oncomine TCR Beta short-read assay. Genomic DNA from cultured CD4+ T cells was extracted. From the PCR reads, TCRdb called clonotypes with MiXCR, one entry per CDR3 protein. This table holds over 11,000 distinct CDR3 sequences, around 50% found once. Stated treatment: approximately 10-day PBMC culture with coronavirus spike peptide pools or control peptides (ViraFEST assay). TCR sequencing followed the expansion of antigen-specific T cells with peptide pools in ViraFEST.

The sequence came from a human donor who had recovered from COVID-19. The V call is TRBV19, the J call TRBJ2-3; 10 bases align to TRBD1. The sample in question was CD4+ T cells from blood, cultured in vitro, obtained before SARS-CoV-2 vaccination. CDR3 amino acids: CASRTGGWTDTQYF. For the CDR3, the DNA is TGTGCCAGTAGGACAGGGGGCTGGACAGATACGCAGTATTTT.